The 28 T cell receptor beta chains reported below all come from one sample, sequenced in a study of blood T cell repertoires in COVID-19 (dated by TCRdb to 2020 to 2022). Libraries came from the immunoSEQ multiplex PCR assay. Not all clones reach the TCRdb copy of this immuneACCESS table, which keeps in-frame sequences only. Checked studies attribute under half of the gap to unresolved V genes and leave the rest unexplained. In this sample the table shows about 190,000 clones, less than 85% of which occur a single time. The top ten hold roughly an eighth of the sample. Input material: peripheral blood. All receptors come from a woman aged 50 to 60 with acute or convalescent COVID-19.

This clone appeared a few times. The chain joins TRBV27 to TRBJ1-2; 7 bases are shared with TRBD1. CDR3 size: 14 residues. Germline CDR1 reads MNHEY; CDR2 reads SMNVEV (reference sequence). Trimming cost V 0 bases and J 8 bases; bases outside gene matches: 6. CDR3 DNA sequence: TGTGCCAGCAGTTTATCGGAAGGGGGCGGGGGCTACACCTTC. It yields the protein CASSLSEGGGGYTF.

This rearrangement joins TRBV7-2 to TRBJ1-5, with D uncertain. The V gene's germline CDR1 is SGHTA and CDR2 FQGNSA. The length of the CDR3 is 13 residues. V was clipped by 5 bases and J by 10 bases, with 15 bases between them. The CDR3, as DNA: TGTGCCAGCAGCCGGACGGTGGAGGGCCCCCAGCATTTT. Translation: CASSRTVEGPQHF.

The J gene is TRBJ2-7, the V gene TRBV18; a weak D match, TRBD2 (6 bases). V was cut by 3 bases and J by 4 bases, with 13 bases left in between. The CDR3 totals 14 residues. The germline CDR1 and CDR2 sequences are KGHSH and LQKENI. The DNA for the CDR3 is TGTGCCAGCTCACCCGGGACGGGGGTATACGAGCAGTACTTC. It codes for CASSPGTGVYEQYF. The whole variable domain, remainder taken from reference TRBV18 and TRBJ2-7, is NAGVMQNPRHLVRRRGQEARLRCSPMKGHSHVYWYRQLPEEGLKFMVYLQKENIIDESGMPKERFSAEFPKEGPSILRIQQVVRGDSAAYFCASSPGTGVYEQYFGPGTRLTVT.

This clone was picked up a small number of times. The chain carries TRBV4-2 and TRBJ1-4; D is unclear. The CDR3 covers 16 residues. Trimming took off 2 bases at V and 0 bases at J, with 10 bases between the two ends. Germline CDR1 is LGHNA and CDR2 is YNFKEQ. Written as DNA, the CDR3 is TGTGCCAGCAGCCAACGTCCGATAGCAACTAATGAAAAACTGTTTTTT. Protein product: CASSQRPIATNEKLFF.

This chain links TRBV15 with TRBJ1-2; 9 bases match TRBD1. CDR3 length equals 16 residues. J gave up 4 bases and V 1 base, and 7 bases lay outside the gene matches. Germline assignment: CDR1 LNHNV and CDR2 YYDKDF (reference sequence). CDR3 in DNA: TGTGCCACCAGCAGAGCGGGACAGGGCGAAGGCTATGGCTACACCTTC. Protein: CATSRAGQGEGYGYTF.

This rearrangement joins TRBV30 to TRBJ1-3, with TRBD1 as a possible D gene (5 bases). The V gene lost 5 bases and the J gene lost 7 bases, with 15 bases spanning the gap. CDR1 and CDR2 from the germline V gene are GTSNPN and SVGIG (reference sequence). The length of the CDR3 is 13 residues. The CDR3 nucleotides are TGTGCCTGGTCATGGGGCAGGGTGAACACCATATATTTT. Translation gives CAWSWGRVNTIYF.

This chain connects TRBV24-1 to TRBJ2-1; 15 positions agree with TRBD2. Germline lookup yields CDR1 KGHDR and CDR2 SFDVKD. This CDR3 spans 16 amino acids. J was trimmed by 7 bases and V by 2 bases; bases with no gene match: 2. The chain's CDR3 is CATSDSGLAGGNEQFF. CDR3 nucleotide sequence: TGTGCCACCAGTGATTCTGGACTAGCGGGAGGGAATGAGCAGTTCTTC.

V is TRBV1 and J is TRBJ2-3; the D call TRBD1 from the table was never checked on the DNA. TRBV1 is listed as a pseudogene. This CDR3 has 14 residues. CDR3 coding DNA: TGCACCAGCGTCCCCAGGGGTCGGACAGATACGCAGTATTTT. Translation gives CTSVPRGRTDTQYF.

The chain links TRBV27 to TRBJ1-1; D perhaps matches TRBD1 (5 bases). Trimming took 8 bases from V and 4 from J, leaving 14 bases between them. The germline CDR1 and CDR2 sequences are MNHEY and SMNVEV (reference sequence). The CDR3 has 13 amino acids. CDR3 in amino acids: CASVGWGGTEAFF. The CDR3 bases are TGTGCCAGCGTTGGGTGGGGCGGCACTGAAGCTTTCTTT.

The J gene is TRBJ2-7, the V gene TRBV30, with a weak D call TRBD1 (5 bases). V lost 4 bases and J lost 9, with 19 bases in between. Germline CDR1 reads GTSNPN; CDR2 reads SVGIG (reference sequence). CDR3 length: 13 residues. The CDR3 reads CAWTVPGQGAQYF. CDR3 sequence (DNA): TGTGCCTGGACGGTCCCGGGCCAGGGTGCGCAGTACTTC.

The chain uses TRBV19 and TRBJ2-3, with 7 nucleotides matching TRBD1. CDR1 and CDR2 from the germline V gene are LNHDA and SQIVND (reference sequence). The V gene end was trimmed by 3 bases and the J gene end by 2 bases; junction bases not matched to a gene: 5. CDR3 size: 15 residues. This CDR3 reads CASSILDRPTDTQYF. The DNA for the CDR3 is TGTGCCAGTAGTATTCTGGACAGGCCCACAGATACGCAGTATTTT.

A single count supports this clone. The CDR3 coding sequence is TGTGCCAGCAGGACGACAGGGGTAGAGCCCCAGCATTTT. Protein product: CASRTTGVEPQHF. The chain employs TRBV12-3 or TRBV12-4 and TRBJ1-5; 8 positions agree with TRBD1. CDR3 size: 13 residues. V dropped 6 bases and J dropped 8; count of bases not matched to a gene: 6.

This chain uses TRBV9 with TRBJ1-3, with a possible D match to TRBD1 (6 bases). The CDR3 spans 16 residues. The V gene lost 0 bases and the J gene lost 1 base, with 11 bases spanning the gap. Germline CDR1 and CDR2: SGDLS and YYNGEE. The CDR3, as DNA: TGTGCCAGCAGCGTAGGACAGGTCGAGTCTGGAAACACCATATATTTT. Protein product: CASSVGQVESGNTIYF.

This clone was seen once. This rearrangement joins TRBV6-2 or TRBV6-3 to TRBJ2-7, with D tentatively TRBD1 (5 bases). Trimming stripped 5 bases from V and 2 bases from J, with 13 bases between. Germline values: CDR1 MNHEY, CDR2 SVGEGT. The CDR3 is 14 residues long. The CDR3 coding sequence is TGTGCCAGCAGTACGGGCACAGGAACCTACGAGCAGTACTTC. Protein product: CASSTGTGTYEQYF.

This sequence joins TRBV5-6 and TRBJ1-4; 7 nucleotides align to TRBD1. The germline gives CDR1 SGHDT, CDR2 YYEEEE. The ends lost 4 bases at V and 2 bases at J; junction bases unmatched: 5. The CDR3 runs 15 residues. The CDR3 region is CASSPAGGTNEKLFF. In DNA, the CDR3 is TGTGCCAGCAGCCCGGCAGGGGGGACTAATGAAAAACTGTTTTTT.

The J gene is TRBJ1-6, the V gene TRBV5-4; 9 nucleotides line up with TRBD1. The CDR3 extends over 18 amino acids. After removal of 4 bases from V and 6 bases from J, the junction contained 14 bases not matched to a gene. The germline V gene has CDR1 SGHNT and CDR2 YYREEE (reference sequence). The CDR3, as DNA: TGTGCCAGCAGCCAAGGGGGGGCGGGGACAGGGCTTAATTCACCCCTCCACTTT. This gives the protein CASSQGGAGTGLNSPLHF. Using reference TRBV5-4 and TRBJ1-6 for the parts outside the CDR3, the full variable domain is ETGVTQSPTHLIKTRGQQVTLRCSSQSGHNTVSWYQQALGQGPQFIFQYYREEENGRGNFPPRFSGLQFPNYSSELNVNALELDDSALYLCASSQGGAGTGLNSPLHFGNGTRLTVT.

This chain links TRBV10-1 with TRBJ2-1, with 7 nucleotides matching TRBD1. V was pared by 5 bases and J by 7 bases, with 11 bases of the junction left unmatched. From germline, CDR1 is WNHNN and CDR2 SYGVQD (reference sequence). This CDR3 comprises 15 residues. CDR3 amino acids: CASSFQGVTENEQFF. Written as DNA, the CDR3 is TGCGCCAGCAGTTTTCAGGGGGTAACAGAAAATGAGCAGTTCTTC.

This clone appeared a few times. For the CDR3, the DNA is TGTGCCACCAAGGGGGGGGGCCCCTACGAGCAGTACTTC. Residues: CATKGGGPYEQYF. V usage is TRBV19 and J usage is TRBJ2-7, with D perhaps matching TRBD2 (7 bases). Germline CDR1 LNHDA, CDR2 SQIVND (reference sequence). The CDR3 length is 13 residues. Trimming removed 10 bases at V and 2 bases at J, with 15 bases between.

This sequence joins TRBV29-1 and TRBJ2-1; 10 bases are shared with TRBD2. CDR3 length: 16 residues. Per germline, CDR1 SQVTM and CDR2 ANQGSEA. V lost 3 bases and J lost 8; bases outside the gene matches: 13. CDR3 sequence (DNA): TGCAGCGTTGACCCTTTTACTAGCGGGACTTCGGATGAGCAGTTCTTC. This encodes CSVDPFTSGTSDEQFF.

The chain recombines TRBV30 with TRBJ1-3, with TRBD1 as a possible D gene (5 bases). The V end lost 1 base, the J end lost 4 bases, and 20 bases lay between the germline ends. Germline V gene lookup returns CDR1 GTSNPN and CDR2 SVGIG (reference sequence). CDR3 length equals 17 residues. In DNA form, the CDR3 reads TGTGCCTGGAGTGAGGGGCCCCCGACGCGAAGCGGAAACACCATATATTTT. This encodes CAWSEGPPTRSGNTIYF.

The rearrangement uses TRBV5-1 and TRBJ2-1, with 9 bases that match TRBD1. CDR1 is SGHRS and CDR2 is YFSETQ in the germline V gene. The CDR3 spans 16 residues. V shed 3 bases and J 5 bases; nucleotides not matched to a gene: 9. CDR3 region: CASSWAGTGKNNEQFF. In nucleotides, the CDR3 is TGCGCCAGCAGCTGGGCGGGGACAGGGAAAAACAATGAGCAGTTCTTC.

The rearrangement uses TRBV2 and TRBJ1-1; D perhaps matches TRBD1 (6 bases). The CDR3 totals 13 residues. Germline values: CDR1 SNHLY, CDR2 FYNNEI. Trimming cost V 5 bases and J 6 bases, with 13 bases left between them. Written as DNA, the CDR3 is TGTGCCAGCAGTAGCCAGGGGACGGCTGAAGCTTTCTTT. Amino acids: CASSSQGTAEAFF. Full variable domain (missing parts from reference TRBV2 and TRBJ1-1): EPEVTQTPSHQVTQMGQEVILRCVPISNHLYFYWYRQILGQKVEFLVSFYNNEISEKSEIFDDQFSVERPDGSNFTLKIRSTKLEDSAMYFCASSSQGTAEAFFGQGTRLTVV.

V and J are TRBV18 and TRBJ1-5; 11 bases map to TRBD1. CDR3 length equals 16 residues. Germline V gene sequence: CDR1 KGHSH, CDR2 LQKENI. With 6 bases clipped from V and 2 bases from J, the junction kept 6 bases outside the gene matches. In DNA, the CDR3 is TGTGCCAGCTCCAATAGGACAGGGGGCCGCAATCAGCCCCAGCATTTT. Its translation: CASSNRTGGRNQPQHF.

The chain has TRBV6-5 and TRBJ2-1, with D perhaps matching TRBD2 (6 bases). Germline loops: CDR1 MNHEY, CDR2 SVGAGI. The CDR3 is 15 amino acids. V shed 6 bases and J shed 9 bases, with 21 bases lying between them. The CDR3 loop reads CASRRPGLSPGEQFF. The CDR3 region has the DNA TGTGCCAGCAGGCGCCCGGGACTCTCCCCGGGTGAGCAGTTCTTC.

This clone was seen only a few times. The V gene is TRBV10-3, the J gene TRBJ1-2, with 8 bases identical to TRBD1. V shed 7 bases and J 7 bases; nucleotides not matched to a gene: 8. CDR3 length equals 13 residues. Germline values: CDR1 ENHRY, CDR2 SYGVKD. CDR3 region: CAITTDRVIGYTF. CDR3 DNA sequence: TGTGCCATCACCACGGACAGGGTTATTGGCTACACCTTC.

The chain links TRBV5-6 to TRBJ2-6, with D possibly TRBD2 on 6 matching bases. Looked up from germline, CDR1 is SGHDT and CDR2 is YYEEEE. The CDR3 loop spans 17 amino acids. Trimming cost V 2 bases and J 4 bases, with 16 bases left between them. The CDR3 nucleotides are TGTGCCAGCAGCTTCGAGGAGGGCTTGGCGGGGGCCAACGTCCTGACTTTC. Its translation: CASSFEEGLAGANVLTF.

V is TRBV28 and J is TRBJ1-2, with TRBD1 identical over 10 bases. CDR1 is MDHEN and CDR2 is SYDVKM in the germline V gene. The CDR3 covers 14 residues. Losses at the gene ends were 7 bases for V and 5 bases for J; bases not matched to a gene: 7. Here the CDR3 DNA reads TGTGCCAGCACCGAAGGACAGGGGGAATATGGCTACACCTTC. Its protein product is CASTEGQGEYGYTF.

This clone was observed a single time. The chain employs TRBV7-2 and TRBJ1-4; a possible D gene is TRBD1 (6 bases). The CDR3 is 14 amino acids. V was clipped by 6 bases and J by 8 bases, with 16 bases between them. Per the germline V gene, CDR1 is SGHTA and CDR2 is FQGNSA. The CDR3 DNA reads as TGTGCCAGCAGTCCGAGGGCAGGGGAGGAAAAACTGTTTTTT. Its translation: CASSPRAGEEKLFF.